These 6 T cell receptor beta chains were sequenced from one sample in a study of shared clonotypes between healthy human individuals. TCRdb keeps only in-frame clones here, not all; method: immunoSEQ multiplex PCR. The sample yields 1,500,000 or so clones, around 98.5% seen once. Sequencing was carried out using naive CD4+ T cells sorted from blood. The sample's subset: CD45RA+ positively selected. Source of these receptors: a man under 40 in good health.

The CDR3 DNA is TGTGCCAGCAGCTTAGGATCCGCGAGCTATGGCTACACCTTC. Translated: CASSLGSASYGYTF. The chain employs TRBV7-2 and TRBJ1-2, with D hard to call. V gave up 1 base and J gave up 4 bases, with 10 bases separating them. The CDR3 length is 14 residues. CDR1 and CDR2 (germline): SGHTA, FQGNSA. The entire variable domain, with the rest obtained from reference TRBV7-2 and TRBJ1-2, is as follows: GAGVSQSPSNKVTEKGKDVELRCDPISGHTALYWYRQSLGQGLEFLIYFQGNSAPDKSGLPSDRFSAERTGGSVSTLTIQRTQQEDSAVYLCASSLGSASYGYTFGSGTRLTVV.

V is TRBV9 and J is TRBJ2-1, with 9 bases matching TRBD2. With 6 bases clipped from V and 4 bases from J, the junction kept 14 bases outside the gene matches. Germline CDR1 reads SGDLS; CDR2 reads YYNGEE. The CDR3 loop spans 17 amino acids. The CDR3 DNA follows: TGTGCCAGCACCCCCCTGGTAGCGGGAGATCAGTACAATGAGCAGTTCTTC. Its protein is CASTPLVAGDQYNEQFF.

The V call is TRBV11-2, the J call TRBJ2-5; D call uncertain. The germline CDR1 and CDR2 sequences are SGHAT and FQNNGV. The CDR3 length is 14 residues. Trimming took off 3 bases at V and 1 base at J, with 9 bases between the two ends. This chain's CDR3 is CASSFRSSQETQYF. The CDR3 DNA follows: TGTGCCAGCAGCTTTAGATCCTCCCAAGAGACCCAGTACTTC.

This sequence joins TRBV11-2 and TRBJ2-2; 8 bases line up with TRBD1. V gave up 3 bases and J gave up 0 bases; unmatched junction bases: 9. The CDR3 is made up of 18 amino acids. The V gene's germline CDR1 is SGHAT and CDR2 FQNNGV. The CDR3 DNA follows: TGTGCCAGCAGCTTTAGATACTACAGGGGGACGAACACCGGGGAGCTGTTTTTT. Residues: CASSFRYYRGTNTGELFF.

The V and J genes are TRBV4-3 and TRBJ2-2; D gene uncertain. The germline CDR1 and CDR2 sequences are LGHNA and YSLEER. The CDR3 length is 17 residues. V lost 1 base and J 0 bases, leaving 12 bases between the germline ends. This CDR3 is CASSQGLWSANTGELFF. CDR3 bases: TGCGCCAGCAGCCAAGGTCTCTGGAGCGCGAACACCGGGGAGCTGTTTTTT.

This clone was seen just once. V is TRBV28 and J is TRBJ1-3; a weak D match, TRBD1 (5 bases). The CDR3 is made up of 16 amino acids. With 3 bases removed from V and 4 bases from J, the gap between germline ends came to 16 bases. Looked up from germline, CDR1 is MDHEN and CDR2 is SYDVKM. The CDR3 region is CASSFSGWRQGNTIYF. The CDR3 bases are TGTGCCAGCAGTTTTTCGGGATGGCGACAGGGAAACACCATATATTTT.